This TCR beta chain was identified during a study of T cell responses to AZD1222 COVID-19 vaccine. General study points: Following two doses of AZD1222, Spike-specific TCR breadth and depth rose. Most donors were white British and more were female, and clonal diversity was possibly underestimated. Repertoire sampling happened only post peak T cell response. Regions 160-218 and 743-854 dominated among vaccine-associated CD4 TCRs spanning spike.

Using immunoSEQ multiplex PCR, the repertoire was profiled, and TCRdb retains in-frame clones only, with some absent. There are roughly 130,000 clones in the sample; 70% to 90% occur only once, and just over 5.5% lies in the top ten. Trimming took 10 bases from V and 0 from J; bases not matched to a gene: 7. Looked up from germline, CDR1 is MNHEY and CDR2 is SVGAGI. There are 15 residues in the CDR3. This clone appeared a few times. Its antigen remains unknown. The clonotype comes from an adult in good health. The chain joins TRBV6-5 to TRBJ2-1; 9 bases agree with TRBD2. The material sequenced was peripheral blood, taken on day 0 of AZD1222 vaccination. CDR3 amino acids: CATKREVSSYNEQFF. The CDR3, as DNA: TGTGCCACCAAGCGGGAGGTCAGCTCCTACAATGAGCAGTTCTTC.